These 19 T cell receptor beta chains came from one sample sequenced in a study of cytomegalovirus exposure and HLA in healthy donors. The PCR used 60 Vbeta and 13 Jbeta primers. Produced via immunoSEQ multiplex PCR; TCRdb's table is partial and in-frame only. This sample has around 140,000 clones; roughly three fifths occur once, and the top ten carry less than 2.5%. Sequencing was done on a sample of PBMCs. The receptor set was obtained from a woman between 40 and 55 years old in good health and CMV-seronegative.

The chain couples TRBV7-9 to TRBJ1-1; D is possibly TRBD1 (5 bases). In germline, CDR1 is SEHNR, CDR2 FQNEAQ (reference sequence). The CDR3 covers 15 residues. Trimming shortened V by 4 bases and J by 11 bases, and 23 bases separated the two germline ends. In DNA form, the CDR3 reads TGTGCCAGCAGCTCAGGCTACAGGCGCGCCCGGGGGGCTTTCTTT. This codes for CASSSGYRRARGAFF.

J is TRBJ2-7 and V is TRBV27; 7 nucleotides agree with TRBD1. This CDR3 spans 15 amino acids. Unmatched junction bases numbered 11, after V lost 4 bases and J lost 5 bases. Germline-derived CDR1 and CDR2 are MNHEY and SMNVEV (reference sequence). The CDR3 spells CASSSSGGISNEQYF. CDR3 DNA: TGTGCCAGCAGTTCCTCAGGGGGAATTTCGAACGAGCAGTACTTC.

CDR3 sequence (DNA): TGTGCCTGGAGGGGGCGCCGGGAGGGGACTGAAGCTTTCTTT. Translating gives CAWRGRREGTEAFF. This chain uses TRBV30 with TRBJ1-1, with D maybe TRBD1 (5 bases). The CDR3 consists of 14 residues. CDR1 and CDR2 (germline): GTSNPN, SVGIG (reference sequence). Trimming pared 3 bases from V and 5 bases from J, leaving 16 bases between. Variable domain in full (rest from reference TRBV30 and TRBJ1-1): SQTIHQWPATLVQPVGSPLSLECTVEGTSNPNLYWYRQAAGRGLQLLFYSVGIGQISSEVPQNLSASRPQDRQFILSSKKLLLSDSGFYLCAWRGRREGTEAFFGQGTRLTVV.

This chain uses TRBV5-1 with TRBJ2-1; no clear D. This CDR3 contains 15 residues. Trimming stripped 0 bases from V and 0 bases from J, with 7 bases between. Per germline, CDR1 SGHRS and CDR2 YFSETQ. The CDR3 reads CASSLDLSSYNEQFF. The DNA of the CDR3 is TGCGCCAGCAGCTTGGATCTGAGCTCCTACAATGAGCAGTTCTTC.

This chain uses TRBV4-1 with TRBJ1-4, with TRBD1 as a possible D gene (6 bases). CDR3 length: 14 residues. V was shortened by 1 base and J by 9 bases, with 12 bases between the two germline ends. Germline loops: CDR1 MGHRA, CDR2 YSYEKL. The CDR3 spells CASSQVDSRKKLFF. CDR3 DNA sequence: TGCGCCAGCAGCCAAGTGGACAGTCGTAAAAAACTGTTTTTT.

CDR3 region: CASSLSRSSYNSPLHF. The DNA for the CDR3 is TGTGCCAGCAGTTTATCTAGGAGCTCCTATAATTCACCCCTCCACTTT. This chain connects TRBV27 to TRBJ1-6; D is undetermined. Germline V gene sequence: CDR1 MNHEY, CDR2 SMNVEV (reference sequence). The CDR3 length is 16 residues. Trimming took 0 bases from V and 0 from J, leaving 6 bases between them.

V usage is TRBV7-2 and J usage is TRBJ1-2; no clear D. The CDR3 extends over 18 amino acids. Germline values: CDR1 SGHTA, CDR2 FQGNSA. With 5 bases removed from V and 5 bases from J, the gap between germline ends came to 27 bases. Here the CDR3 DNA reads TGTGCCAGCAGCCCTGGCTTGCTTGCGGGTTCAGTTCATTATGGCTACACCTTC. Translated: CASSPGLLAGSVHYGYTF.

In this sample, this clone turned up once. The chain employs TRBV20-1 and TRBJ1-1; no reliable D call. Germline V gene sequence: CDR1 DFQATT, CDR2 SNEGSKA (reference sequence). The CDR3 sequence is 11 residues long. V shed 7 bases and J shed 4 bases, with 10 bases lying between them. The CDR3 protein is CSVEAATEAFF. The CDR3, as DNA: TGCAGTGTTGAAGCCGCCACTGAAGCTTTCTTT.

The chain combines TRBV18 with TRBJ1-1; 8 bases line up with TRBD1. This CDR3 is 17 amino acids long. Germline loops: CDR1 KGHSH, CDR2 LQKENI. V was pared by 3 bases and J by 5 bases, with 14 bases of the junction left unmatched. Here the CDR3 DNA reads TGTGCCAGCTCACCGTTTGCTTCGCGAGGACAGGGAACTGAAGCTTTCTTT. Translated, it gives CASSPFASRGQGTEAFF. The full variable domain, its missing parts supplied by reference TRBV18 and TRBJ1-1, is NAGVMQNPRHLVRRRGQEARLRCSPMKGHSHVYWYRQLPEEGLKFMVYLQKENIIDESGMPKERFSAEFPKEGPSILRIQQVVRGDSAAYFCASSPFASRGQGTEAFFGQGTRLTVV.

Of note for this clone: Germline is not matched at one junction end, which may reflect a read error. The V call is TRBV27, the J call TRBJ2-2; D ambiguous. In germline, CDR1 is MNHEY, CDR2 SMNVEV (reference sequence). The CDR3 length is 14 residues. The CDR3 reads CACSPTTNTGELFF. CDR3 in DNA: TGTGCCTGCAGTCCTACCACGAACACCGGGGAGCTGTTTTTT.

The chain is built from TRBV27 and TRBJ2-7; TRBD1 matches at 9 bases. The CDR3 runs to 15 residues. Trimming at V came to 0 bases and at J to 3 bases, leaving 3 bases not matched to a gene. Germline V gene sequence: CDR1 MNHEY, CDR2 SMNVEV (reference sequence). The CDR3 DNA follows: TGTGCCAGCAGTTTATCGGGACAGGGTTTCTACGAGCAGTACTTC. This sequence encodes CASSLSGQGFYEQYF.

This chain joins TRBV20-1 and TRBJ1-1; no definite D call. Trimming pared 6 bases from V and 1 base from J, leaving 6 bases between. The CDR3 covers 11 residues. Germline CDR1 reads DFQATT; CDR2 reads SNEGSKA (reference sequence). CDR3 residues: CSASPNTEAFF. CDR3 bases: TGCAGTGCGAGTCCGAACACTGAAGCTTTCTTT.

The gene calls are TRBV6-1 and TRBJ1-5; 7 bases align to TRBD1. J gave up 5 bases and V 8 bases, and 12 bases lay outside the gene matches. The CDR3 consists of 15 residues. In germline, CDR1 is MNHNS, CDR2 SASEGT. CDR3 residues: CASFLFPDRDQPQHF. The CDR3 DNA reads TGTGCCAGCTTTCTATTTCCCGACAGGGATCAGCCCCAGCATTTT.

The V gene is TRBV9, the J gene TRBJ1-1; no definite D call. V lost 6 bases and J 1 base, leaving 13 bases between the germline ends. The CDR3 extends over 14 amino acids. CDR1 and CDR2 (germline): SGDLS, YYNGEE. The CDR3 region is CASNLGGGNTEAFF. The CDR3 region has the DNA TGTGCCAGCAACCTCGGTGGAGGGAACACTGAAGCTTTCTTT. Looking up the rest from reference TRBV9 and TRBJ1-1 gives the full variable domain: DSGVTQTPKHLITATGQRVTLRCSPRSGDLSVYWYQQSLDQGLQFLIQYYNGEERAKGNILERFSAQQFPDLHSELNLSSLELGDSALYFCASNLGGGNTEAFFGQGTRLTVV.

This clone has only a few counts. The V call is TRBV5-6, the J call TRBJ1-3; no definite D call. V lost 4 bases to trimming and J lost 0 bases, with 11 bases between them. CDR1 is SGHDT, CDR2 YYEEEE, per germline. The CDR3 is 15 amino acids. CDR3 amino acids: CASSLAGISGNTIYF. The CDR3 DNA reads TGTGCCAGCAGCCTAGCGGGGATCTCTGGAAACACCATATATTTT.

This chain joins TRBV5-1 and TRBJ2-1; TRBD1 matches at 9 bases. The CDR3 is 14 residues long. With V trimmed by 2 bases and J by 5 bases, 2 bases remained unmatched. Germline CDR1 is SGHRS and CDR2 is YFSETQ. CDR3 in DNA: TGCGCCAGCAGCTTTAGGACAGGGGACAATGAGCAGTTCTTC. It yields the protein CASSFRTGDNEQFF.

The chain recombines TRBV15 with TRBJ2-3; 8 bases agree with TRBD2. Germline V CDR1 and CDR2: LNHNV, YYDKDF (reference sequence). The CDR3 has 15 residues. The V gene end was trimmed by 3 bases and the J gene end by 6 bases; junction bases not matched to a gene: 8. CDR3 amino acids: CATSSRSGGVDTQYF. The CDR3 DNA is TGTGCCACCAGCAGCAGGTCCGGGGGGGTTGATACGCAGTATTTT.

V gene TRBV7-2 combines with J gene TRBJ2-5; tentatively, D is TRBD1 (6 bases). Germline CDR1 and CDR2: SGHTA and FQGNSA. The V end lost 3 bases, the J end lost 5 bases, and 13 bases lay between the germline ends. This CDR3 contains 14 residues. In DNA, the CDR3 is TGTGCCAGCAGCTTCTTGGGGGCGCTTGAGACCCAGTACTTC. It codes for CASSFLGALETQYF.

The rearrangement uses TRBV5-4 and TRBJ1-2; D possibly corresponds to TRBD1 (5 bases). Trimming stripped 0 bases from V and 7 bases from J, with 13 bases between. The germline gives CDR1 SGHNT, CDR2 YYREEE (reference sequence). The CDR3 consists of 14 residues. CDR3 DNA sequence: TGTGCCAGCAGCTTGGGGGGCCTAGTGGTTGGCTACACCTTC. Its translation: CASSLGGLVVGYTF.